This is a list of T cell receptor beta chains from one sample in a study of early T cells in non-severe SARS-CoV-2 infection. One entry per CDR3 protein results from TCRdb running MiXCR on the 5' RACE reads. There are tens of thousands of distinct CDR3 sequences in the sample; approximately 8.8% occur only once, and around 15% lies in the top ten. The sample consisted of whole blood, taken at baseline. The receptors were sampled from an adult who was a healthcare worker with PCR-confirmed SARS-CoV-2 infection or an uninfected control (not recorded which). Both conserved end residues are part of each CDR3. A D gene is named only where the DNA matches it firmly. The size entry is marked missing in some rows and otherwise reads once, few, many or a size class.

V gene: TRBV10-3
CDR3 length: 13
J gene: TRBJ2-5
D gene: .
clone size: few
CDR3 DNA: TGTGCCACGGGAAAGGGGGAAGAAGAGACCCAGTACTTC
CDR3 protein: CATGKGEEETQYF

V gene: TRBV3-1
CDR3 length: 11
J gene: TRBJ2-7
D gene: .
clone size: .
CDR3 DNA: TGTGCCAGCAGCCAAGGAAACGAGCAGTACTTC
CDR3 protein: CASSQGNEQYF

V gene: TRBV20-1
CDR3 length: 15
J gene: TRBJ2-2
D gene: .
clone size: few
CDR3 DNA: TGCAGTGCTAGAGATCCCGGGAGACCCACCGGGGAGCTGTTTTTT
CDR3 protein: CSARDPGRPTGELFF

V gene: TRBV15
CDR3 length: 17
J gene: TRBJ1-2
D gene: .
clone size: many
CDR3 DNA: TGTGCCACCAGCAGAAGCACAGACTATCTGTCTGGCTATGGCTACACCTTC
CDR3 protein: CATSRSTDYLSGYGYTF

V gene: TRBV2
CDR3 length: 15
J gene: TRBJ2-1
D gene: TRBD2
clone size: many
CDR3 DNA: TGTGCCAGCAATCGAGGGGTAGCGGGATACAATGAGCAGTTCTTC
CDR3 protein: CASNRGVAGYNEQFF

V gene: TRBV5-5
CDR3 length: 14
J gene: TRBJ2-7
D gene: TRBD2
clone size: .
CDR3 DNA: TGTGCCAGCAGTCTGCTAGCGGGTAACTACGAGCAGTACTTC
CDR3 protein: CASSLLAGNYEQYF

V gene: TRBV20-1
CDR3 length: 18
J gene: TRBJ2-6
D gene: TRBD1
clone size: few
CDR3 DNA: TGCAGTGCTAGAGATTCGAGACAGGGGGCTTCTGGGGCCAACGTCCTGACTTTC
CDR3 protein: CSARDSRQGASGANVLTF

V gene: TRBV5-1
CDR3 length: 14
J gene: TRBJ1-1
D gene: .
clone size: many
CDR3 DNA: TGCGCCAGCAGCTCAACAGGGTTTGGCACTGAAGCTTTCTTT
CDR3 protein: CASSSTGFGTEAFF

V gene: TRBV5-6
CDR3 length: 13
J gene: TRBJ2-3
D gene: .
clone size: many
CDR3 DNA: TGTGCCAGCAGCTTGGATGGGCCTCGACAGCAGTATTTT
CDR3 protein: CASSLDGPRQQYF

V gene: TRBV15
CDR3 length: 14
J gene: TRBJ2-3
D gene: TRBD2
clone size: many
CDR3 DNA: TGTGCCACCGGGACCTGGGACTACACAGATACGCAGTATTTT
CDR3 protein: CATGTWDYTDTQYF

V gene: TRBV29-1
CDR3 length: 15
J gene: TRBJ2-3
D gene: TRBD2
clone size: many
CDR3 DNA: TGCAGCTTCATAGCGGGAGGGCCTGGCACAGATACGCAGTATTTT
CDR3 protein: CSFIAGGPGTDTQYF

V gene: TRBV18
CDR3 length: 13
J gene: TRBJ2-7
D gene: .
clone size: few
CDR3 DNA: TGTGCCAGCTCACCAGAGGCGGTCTACGAGCAGTACTTC
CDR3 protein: CASSPEAVYEQYF

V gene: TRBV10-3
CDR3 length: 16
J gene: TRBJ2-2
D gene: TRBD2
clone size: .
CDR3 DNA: TGTGCCATACCGGGACTAGCGGGAGAAGGCACCGGGGAGCTGTTTTTT
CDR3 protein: CAIPGLAGEGTGELFF

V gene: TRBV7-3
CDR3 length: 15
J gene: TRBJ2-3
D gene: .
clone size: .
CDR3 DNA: TGTGCCAGCAGCTTATGGGGCCCAGCGGGAGATACGCAGTATTTT
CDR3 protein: CASSLWGPAGDTQYF

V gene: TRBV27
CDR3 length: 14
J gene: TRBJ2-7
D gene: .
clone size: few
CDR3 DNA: TGTGCCAGCAGTCCGCTATCTGTGGGGACTCCACAGTACTTC
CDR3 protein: CASSPLSVGTPQYF

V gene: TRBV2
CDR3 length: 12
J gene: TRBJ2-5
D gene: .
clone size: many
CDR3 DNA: TGTGCCAGCAGTGGGCCTGAAGAGACCCAGTACTTC
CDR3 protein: CASSGPEETQYF

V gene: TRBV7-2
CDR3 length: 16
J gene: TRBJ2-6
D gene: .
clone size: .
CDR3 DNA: TGTGCCAGCAGCCGCGGACCGGACCCCGGGGCCAACGTCCTGACTTTC
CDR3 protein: CASSRGPDPGANVLTF

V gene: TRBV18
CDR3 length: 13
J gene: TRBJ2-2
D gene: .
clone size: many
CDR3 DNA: TGTGCCAGCTCACCACCGGGCACCGGGGAGCTGTTTTTT
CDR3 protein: CASSPPGTGELFF

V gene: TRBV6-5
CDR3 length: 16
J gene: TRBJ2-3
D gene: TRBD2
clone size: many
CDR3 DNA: TGTGCCAGCAGTAAACGGGGGGAGCGGAGCACAGATACGCAGTATTTT
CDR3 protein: CASSKRGERSTDTQYF

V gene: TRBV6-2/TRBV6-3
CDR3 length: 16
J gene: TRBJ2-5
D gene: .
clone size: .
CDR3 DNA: TGTGCCAGCAGTTCCCGGGAGTTCAATAGACAAGAGACCCAGTACTTC
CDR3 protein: CASSSREFNRQETQYF

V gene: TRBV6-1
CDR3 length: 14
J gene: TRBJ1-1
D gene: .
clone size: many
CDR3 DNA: TGTGCCAGCACTAACAGGGTGACGGGGACTGAAGCTTTCTTT
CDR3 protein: CASTNRVTGTEAFF

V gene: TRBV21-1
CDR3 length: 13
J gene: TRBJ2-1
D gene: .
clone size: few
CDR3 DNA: TGTGCCAGCAGCAGAAACTCCCGGGAGGGCCAGTTCTTC
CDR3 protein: CASSRNSREGQFF

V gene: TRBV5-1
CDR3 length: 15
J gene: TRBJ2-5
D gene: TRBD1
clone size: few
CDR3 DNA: TGCGCCAGCAGATCTGGACAGGGGATTTGGGAGACCCAGTACTTC
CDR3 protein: CASRSGQGIWETQYF

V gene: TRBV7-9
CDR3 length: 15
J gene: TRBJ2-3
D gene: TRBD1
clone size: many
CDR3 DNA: TGTGCCAGCAGCTTTGGACAGGGAGCTGCAGATACGCAGTATTTT
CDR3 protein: CASSFGQGAADTQYF

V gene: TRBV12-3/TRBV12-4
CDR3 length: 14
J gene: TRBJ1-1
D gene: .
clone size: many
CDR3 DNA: TGTGCCAGCAGTTTAGGCCAGGGGTCCACTGAAGCTTTCTTT
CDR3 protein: CASSLGQGSTEAFF

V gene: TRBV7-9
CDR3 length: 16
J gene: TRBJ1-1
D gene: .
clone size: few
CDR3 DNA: TGTGCCAGCAGCCCTTCTTGGGGGGAGGGAAACACTGAAGCTTTCTTT
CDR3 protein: CASSPSWGEGNTEAFF

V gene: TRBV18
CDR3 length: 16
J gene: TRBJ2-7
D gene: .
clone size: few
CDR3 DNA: TGTGCCAGCTCATTGACGGCTCCTGCGTTAACCTACGAGCAGTACTTC
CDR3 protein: CASSLTAPALTYEQYF

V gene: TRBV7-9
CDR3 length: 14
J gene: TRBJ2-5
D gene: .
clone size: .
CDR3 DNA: TGTGCCAGCAGCCCGAGGGTAGCGGAAGAGACCCAGTACTTC
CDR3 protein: CASSPRVAEETQYF

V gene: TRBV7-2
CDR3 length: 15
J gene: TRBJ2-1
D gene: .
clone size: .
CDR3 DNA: TGTGCCAGCAGCTTAGGAGCCCCCTCCTACAATGAGCAGTTCTTC
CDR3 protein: CASSLGAPSYNEQFF

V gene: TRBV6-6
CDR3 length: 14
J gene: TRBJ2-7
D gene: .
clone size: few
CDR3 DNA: TGTGCCAGCAGTTACATGGGCCTCGCCTACGAGCAGTACTTC
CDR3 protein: CASSYMGLAYEQYF

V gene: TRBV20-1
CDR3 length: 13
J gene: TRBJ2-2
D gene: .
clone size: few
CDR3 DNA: TGCAGTGCCCCGGGGGGCGTCCCCGGGGAGCTGTTTTTT
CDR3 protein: CSAPGGVPGELFF

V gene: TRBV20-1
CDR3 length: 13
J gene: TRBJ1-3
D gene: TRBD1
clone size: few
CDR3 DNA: TGCAGTGCACAGACAGGGTTGGAAAACACCATATATTTT
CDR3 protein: CSAQTGLENTIYF

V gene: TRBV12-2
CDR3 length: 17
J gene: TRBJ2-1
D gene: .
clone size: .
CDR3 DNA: TGTGCAAGTCGCCCAGCCGGACCTCCAGCGGGAGTATGGGAGCAGTTCTTC
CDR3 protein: CASRPAGPPAGVWEQFF

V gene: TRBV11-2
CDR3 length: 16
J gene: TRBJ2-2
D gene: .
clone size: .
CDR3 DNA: TGTGCCAGCAGCTTTGTGACGGGGTCTAGCCCCGGGGAGCTGTTTTTT
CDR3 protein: CASSFVTGSSPGELFF

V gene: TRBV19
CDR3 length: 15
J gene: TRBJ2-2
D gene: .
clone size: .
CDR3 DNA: TGTGCCAGTAGTGGGACACCCGTGGTCACCGGGGAGCTGTTTTTT
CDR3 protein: CASSGTPVVTGELFF

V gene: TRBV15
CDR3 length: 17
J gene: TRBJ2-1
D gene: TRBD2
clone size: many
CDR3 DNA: TGTGCCACCAGCAGTCCTATGGCGGGAGGGGGATACAATGAGCAGTTCTTC
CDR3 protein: CATSSPMAGGGYNEQFF

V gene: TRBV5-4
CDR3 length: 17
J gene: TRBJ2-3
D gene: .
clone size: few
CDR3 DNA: TGTGCCAGCAGCTTGCCTCCGGGACACGGATTCACAGATACGCAGTATTTT
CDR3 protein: CASSLPPGHGFTDTQYF

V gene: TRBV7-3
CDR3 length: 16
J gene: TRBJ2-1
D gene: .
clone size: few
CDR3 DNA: TGTGCCAGCAGCTTATATGCTCTGGGCTCCCACAATGAGCAGTTCTTC
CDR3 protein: CASSLYALGSHNEQFF

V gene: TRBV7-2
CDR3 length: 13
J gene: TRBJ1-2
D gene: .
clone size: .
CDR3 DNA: TGTGCCAGCAGCTCCCCAGGGACCTATGGCTACACCTTC
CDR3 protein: CASSSPGTYGYTF

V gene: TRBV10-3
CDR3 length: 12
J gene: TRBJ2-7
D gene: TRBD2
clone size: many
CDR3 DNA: TGTGCCGTAGGGGTAGCGGGCTACGAGCAGTACTTC
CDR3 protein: CAVGVAGYEQYF

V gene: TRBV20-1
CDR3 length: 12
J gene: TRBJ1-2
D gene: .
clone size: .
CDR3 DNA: TGCAGTGTGGAAGAAAGGTTAATCGGCTACACCTTC
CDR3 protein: CSVEERLIGYTF

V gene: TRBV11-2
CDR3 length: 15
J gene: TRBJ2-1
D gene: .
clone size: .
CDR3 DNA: TGTGCCAGCAGCTTTCAACGGAATTTTGAAAATGAGCAGTTCTTC
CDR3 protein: CASSFQRNFENEQFF

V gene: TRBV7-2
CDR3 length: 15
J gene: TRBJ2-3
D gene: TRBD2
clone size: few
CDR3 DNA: TGTGCCAGCAGAAATCTAGCGGGGGGCACAGATACGCAGTATTTT
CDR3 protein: CASRNLAGGTDTQYF

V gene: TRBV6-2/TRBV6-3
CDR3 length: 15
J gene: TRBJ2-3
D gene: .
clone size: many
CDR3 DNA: TGTGCCAGCAGTTACTGGAACAGGGACACAGATACGCAGTATTTT
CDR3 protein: CASSYWNRDTDTQYF

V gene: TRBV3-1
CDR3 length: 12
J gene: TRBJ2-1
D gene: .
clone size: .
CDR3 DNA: TGTGCCAGCAGCCAAGAGCTGGAAGAGCAGTTCTTC
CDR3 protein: CASSQELEEQFF

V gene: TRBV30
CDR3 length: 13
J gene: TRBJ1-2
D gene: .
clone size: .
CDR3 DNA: TGTGCCTGGAGTAGGCAGGGATACTATGGCTACACCTTC
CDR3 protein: CAWSRQGYYGYTF